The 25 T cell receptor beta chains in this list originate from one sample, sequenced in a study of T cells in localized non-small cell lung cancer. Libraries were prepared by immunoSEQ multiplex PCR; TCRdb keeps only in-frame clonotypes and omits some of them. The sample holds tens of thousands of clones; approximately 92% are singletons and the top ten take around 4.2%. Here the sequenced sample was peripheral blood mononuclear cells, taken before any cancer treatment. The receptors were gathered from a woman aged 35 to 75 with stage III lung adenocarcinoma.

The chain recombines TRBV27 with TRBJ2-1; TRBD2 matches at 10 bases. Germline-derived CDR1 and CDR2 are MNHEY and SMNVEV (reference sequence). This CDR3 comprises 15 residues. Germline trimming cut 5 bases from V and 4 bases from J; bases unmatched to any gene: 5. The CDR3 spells CASSRPGLAYNEQFF. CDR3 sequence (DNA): TGTGCCAGCAGTCGTCCGGGACTAGCGTACAATGAGCAGTTCTTC.

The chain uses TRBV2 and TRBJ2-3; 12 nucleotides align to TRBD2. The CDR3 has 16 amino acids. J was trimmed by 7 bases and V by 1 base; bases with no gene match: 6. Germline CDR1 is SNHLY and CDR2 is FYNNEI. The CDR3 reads CASSEGLAGGPYTQYF. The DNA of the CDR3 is TGTGCCAGCAGTGAAGGGCTAGCGGGAGGGCCATATACGCAGTATTTT.

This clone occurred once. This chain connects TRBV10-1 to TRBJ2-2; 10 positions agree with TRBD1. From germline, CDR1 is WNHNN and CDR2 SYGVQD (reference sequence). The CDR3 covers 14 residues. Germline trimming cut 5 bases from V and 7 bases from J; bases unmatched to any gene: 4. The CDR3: CASSPGTGDGELFF. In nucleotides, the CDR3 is TGCGCCAGCAGTCCCGGGACAGGGGACGGGGAGCTGTTTTTT.

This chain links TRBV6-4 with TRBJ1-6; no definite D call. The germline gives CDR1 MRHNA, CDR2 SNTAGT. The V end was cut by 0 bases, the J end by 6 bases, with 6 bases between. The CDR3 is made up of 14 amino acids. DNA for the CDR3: TGTGCCAGCAGTGACTCAGGCCCTAATTCACCCCTCCACTTT. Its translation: CASSDSGPNSPLHF.

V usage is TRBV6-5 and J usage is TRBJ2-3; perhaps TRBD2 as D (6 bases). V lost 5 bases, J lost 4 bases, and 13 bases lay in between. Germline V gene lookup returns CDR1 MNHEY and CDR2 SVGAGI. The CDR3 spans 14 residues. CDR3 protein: CASSEVASADTQYF. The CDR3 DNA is TGTGCCAGCAGTGAAGTGGCTAGCGCAGATACGCAGTATTTT.

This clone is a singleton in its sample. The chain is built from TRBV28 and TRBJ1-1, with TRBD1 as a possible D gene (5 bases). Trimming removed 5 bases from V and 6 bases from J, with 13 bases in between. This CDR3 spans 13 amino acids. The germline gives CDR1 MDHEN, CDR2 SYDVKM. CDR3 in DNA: TGTGCCAGCAGTATCAGGGACTTAGCTGAAGCTTTCTTT. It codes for CASSIRDLAEAFF.

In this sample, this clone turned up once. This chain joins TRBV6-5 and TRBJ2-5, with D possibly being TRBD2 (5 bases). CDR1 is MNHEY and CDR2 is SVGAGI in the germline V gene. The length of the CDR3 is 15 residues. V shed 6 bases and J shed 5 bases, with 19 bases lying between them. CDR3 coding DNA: TGTGCCAGCAGCCCCCGGACCCAGACGGGGGAGACCCAGTACTTC. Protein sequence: CASSPRTQTGETQYF.

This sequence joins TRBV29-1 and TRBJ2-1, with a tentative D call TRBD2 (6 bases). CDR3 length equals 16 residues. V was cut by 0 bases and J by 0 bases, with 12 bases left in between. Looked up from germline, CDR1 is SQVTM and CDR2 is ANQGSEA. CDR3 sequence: CSVEEGQGGSYNEQFF. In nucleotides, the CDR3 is TGCAGCGTTGAAGAAGGGCAGGGAGGCTCCTACAATGAGCAGTTCTTC.

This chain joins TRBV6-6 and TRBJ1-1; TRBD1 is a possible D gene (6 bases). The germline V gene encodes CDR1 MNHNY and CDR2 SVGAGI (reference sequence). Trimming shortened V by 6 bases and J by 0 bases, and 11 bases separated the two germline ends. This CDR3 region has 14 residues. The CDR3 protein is CASSPGQLNTEAFF. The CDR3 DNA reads TGTGCCAGCAGCCCCGGACAGCTGAACACTGAAGCTTTCTTT.

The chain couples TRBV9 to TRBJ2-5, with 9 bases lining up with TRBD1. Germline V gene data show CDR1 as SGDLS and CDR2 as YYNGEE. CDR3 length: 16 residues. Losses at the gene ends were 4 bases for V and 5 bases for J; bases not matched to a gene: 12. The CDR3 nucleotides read TGTGCCAGCAGCACTCGTCCCGGGACAGGGAAGGAGACCCAGTACTTC. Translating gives CASSTRPGTGKETQYF.

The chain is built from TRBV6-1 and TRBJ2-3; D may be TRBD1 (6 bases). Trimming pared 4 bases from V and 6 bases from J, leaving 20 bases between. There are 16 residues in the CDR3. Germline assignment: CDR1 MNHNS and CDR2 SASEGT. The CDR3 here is CASSAPAGARGDTQYF. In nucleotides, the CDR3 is TGTGCCAGCAGTGCCCCGGCAGGGGCGCGTGGGGATACGCAGTATTTT.

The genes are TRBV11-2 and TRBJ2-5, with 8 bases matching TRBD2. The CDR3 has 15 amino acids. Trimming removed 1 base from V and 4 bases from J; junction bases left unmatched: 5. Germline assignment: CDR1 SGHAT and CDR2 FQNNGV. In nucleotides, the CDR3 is TGTGCCAGCAGCTTAGCACTAGCGGTATCAGAGACCCAGTACTTC. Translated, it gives CASSLALAVSETQYF.

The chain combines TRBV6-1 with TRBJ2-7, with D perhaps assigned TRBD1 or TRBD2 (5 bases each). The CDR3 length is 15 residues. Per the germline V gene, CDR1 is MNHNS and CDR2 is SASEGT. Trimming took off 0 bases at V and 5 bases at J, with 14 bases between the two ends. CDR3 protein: CASSEASRARDEQYF. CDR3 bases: TGTGCCAGCAGTGAAGCTAGCAGGGCGAGGGACGAGCAGTACTTC.

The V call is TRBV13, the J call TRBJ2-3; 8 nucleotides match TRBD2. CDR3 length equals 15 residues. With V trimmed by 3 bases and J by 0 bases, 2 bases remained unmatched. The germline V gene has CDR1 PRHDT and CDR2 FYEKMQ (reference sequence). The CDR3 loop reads CASSLGLGSTDTQYF. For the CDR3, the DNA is TGTGCCAGCAGCTTGGGACTAGGAAGCACAGATACGCAGTATTTT.

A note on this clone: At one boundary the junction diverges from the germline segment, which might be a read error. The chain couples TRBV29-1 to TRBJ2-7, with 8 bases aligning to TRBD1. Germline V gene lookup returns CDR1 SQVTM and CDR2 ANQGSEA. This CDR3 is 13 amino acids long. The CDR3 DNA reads TGCAGCGTAGACGTGGGACAGGACTACAAGCAGTACTTC. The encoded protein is CSVDVGQDYKQYF.

The CDR3 sequence: CASSLNYYEQYF. The CDR3 region has the DNA TGTGCCAGCAGTTTAAATTACTACGAGCAGTACTTC. The chain links TRBV2 to TRBJ2-7; D is unresolved. This CDR3 spans 12 amino acids. The germline gives CDR1 SNHLY, CDR2 FYNNEI. Trimming shortened V by 5 bases and J by 3 bases, and 8 bases separated the two germline ends.

The CDR3 DNA sequence: TGTGCCAGCAGCCAATTTTGGGACAGGGGATGGAATGAGCAGTTCTTC. Its translation is CASSQFWDRGWNEQFF. This sequence joins TRBV14 and TRBJ2-1, with 10 bases matching TRBD1. Germline-derived CDR1 and CDR2 are SGHDN and FVKESK. The CDR3 is made up of 16 amino acids. Unmatched junction bases numbered 8, after V lost 2 bases and J lost 7 bases. The full variable domain, its missing parts supplied by reference TRBV14 and TRBJ2-1, is EAGVTQFPSHSVIEKGQTVTLRCDPISGHDNLYWYRRVMGKEIKFLLHFVKESKQDESGMPNNRFLAERTGGTYSTLKVQPAELEDSGVYFCASSQFWDRGWNEQFFGPGTRLTVL.

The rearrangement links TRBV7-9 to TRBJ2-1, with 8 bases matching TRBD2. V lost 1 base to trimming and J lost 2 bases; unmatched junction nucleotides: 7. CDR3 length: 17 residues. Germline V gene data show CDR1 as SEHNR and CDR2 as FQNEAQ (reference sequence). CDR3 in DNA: TGTGCCAGCAGCTTAGGGGTAACTAGCGGAGCCTACAATGAGCAGTTCTTC. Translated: CASSLGVTSGAYNEQFF.

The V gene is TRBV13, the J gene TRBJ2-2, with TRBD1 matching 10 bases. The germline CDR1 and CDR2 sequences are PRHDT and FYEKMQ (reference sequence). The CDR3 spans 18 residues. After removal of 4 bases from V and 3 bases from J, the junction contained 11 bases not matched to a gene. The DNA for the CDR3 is TGTGCCAGCAGCTCGAGACAGGGGGCTTTATCGGACACCGGGGAGCTGTTTTTT. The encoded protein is CASSSRQGALSDTGELFF. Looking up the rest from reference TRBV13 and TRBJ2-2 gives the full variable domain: AAGVIQSPRHLIKEKRETATLKCYPIPRHDTVYWYQQGPGQDPQFLISFYEKMQSDKGSIPDRFSAQQFSDYHSELNMSSLELGDSALYFCASSSRQGALSDTGELFFGEGSRLTVL.

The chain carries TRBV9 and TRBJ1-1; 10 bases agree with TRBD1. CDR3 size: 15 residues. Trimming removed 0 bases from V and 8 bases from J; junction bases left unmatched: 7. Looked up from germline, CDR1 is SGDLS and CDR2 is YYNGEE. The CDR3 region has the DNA TGTGCCAGCAGCGTAGCTACGACAGGGGGCGAGGAAGCTTTCTTT. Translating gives CASSVATTGGEEAFF.

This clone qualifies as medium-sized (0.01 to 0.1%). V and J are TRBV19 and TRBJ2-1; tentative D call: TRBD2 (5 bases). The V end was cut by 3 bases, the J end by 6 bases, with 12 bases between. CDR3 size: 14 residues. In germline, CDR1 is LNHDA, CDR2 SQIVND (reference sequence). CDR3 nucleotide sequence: TGTGCCAGTAGTATGGGCGGGCTCCTCAATGAGCAGTTCTTC. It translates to CASSMGGLLNEQFF.

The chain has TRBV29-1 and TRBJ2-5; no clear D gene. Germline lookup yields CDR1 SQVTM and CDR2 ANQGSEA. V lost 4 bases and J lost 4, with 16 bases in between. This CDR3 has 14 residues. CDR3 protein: CSVVAVYEGETQYF. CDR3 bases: TGCAGCGTTGTAGCAGTCTACGAAGGAGAGACCCAGTACTTC.

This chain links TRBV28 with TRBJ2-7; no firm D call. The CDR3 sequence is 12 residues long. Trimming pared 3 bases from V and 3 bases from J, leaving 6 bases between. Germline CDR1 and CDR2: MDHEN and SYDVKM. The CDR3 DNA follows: TGTGCCAGCAGTTTTGGGGACTACGAGCAGTACTTC. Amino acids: CASSFGDYEQYF.

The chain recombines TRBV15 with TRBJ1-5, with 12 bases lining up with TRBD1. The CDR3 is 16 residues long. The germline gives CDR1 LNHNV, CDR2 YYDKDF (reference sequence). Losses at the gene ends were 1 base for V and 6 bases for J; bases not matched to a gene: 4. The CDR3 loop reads CATSRGGTGGFQPQHF. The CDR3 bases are TGTGCCACCAGCAGAGGAGGGACAGGGGGCTTTCAGCCCCAGCATTTT. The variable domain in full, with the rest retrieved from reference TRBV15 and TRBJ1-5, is DAMVIQNPRYQVTQFGKPVTLSCSQTLNHNVMYWYQQKSSQAPKLLFHYYDKDFNNEADTPDNFQSRRPNTSFCFLDIRSPGLGDTAMYLCATSRGGTGGFQPQHFGDGTRLSIL.

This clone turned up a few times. In DNA form, the CDR3 reads TGCGCCAGCAGCACAGGACAGGGGAACACTGAAGCTTTCTTT. Its protein is CASSTGQGNTEAFF. The V and J genes are TRBV5-1 and TRBJ1-1; 8 bases map to TRBD1. Germline CDR1 and CDR2: SGHRS and YFSETQ. The CDR3 is made up of 14 amino acids. Trimming removed 4 bases from V and 1 base from J; junction bases left unmatched: 3. Based on the CDR3 plus reference TRBV5-1 and TRBJ1-1, the full variable domain is KAGVTQTPRYLIKTRGQQVTLSCSPISGHRSVSWYQQTPGQGLQFLFEYFSETQRNKGNFPGRFSGRQFSNSRSEMNVSTLELGDSALYLCASSTGQGNTEAFFGQGTRLTVV.